Shown below are 29 T cell receptor beta chains from a single sample sequenced in a study of CD4 T cells in relation to SARS-CoV-2 and coronaviruses. Before the COVID-19 pandemic, during about 2010-2018, CD4+ T cells were taken from unexposed donors. CD4+ T cells were isolated from the cells after about 11 days of culture. Measured with immunoSEQ multiplex PCR; TCRdb has only the in-frame clones, and not every one. Of 15,000 to 18,000 clones detected, about four fifths appear once; the ten largest clones hold roughly 24%. The antigens these receptors bind are not known. The specimen was CD4+ T cells from PBMCs, cultured in vitro. The origin of the receptors is a human donor in good health.

This clone was picked up a small number of times. This chain uses TRBV3-1 (or the pseudogene TRBV3-2) with TRBJ2-3; D possibly uses TRBD1 or TRBD2 (5 bases each). The CDR3 sequence is 17 residues long. V was pared by 4 bases and J by 0 bases, with 17 bases between. CDR1 is LGHDT, CDR2 YNNKEL, per germline (reference sequence). The CDR3 DNA follows: TGTGCCAGCAGCCCCTGGGGACGCCTTCCTAGCACAGATACGCAGTATTTT. Its protein product is CASSPWGRLPSTDTQYF.

The chain has TRBV6-6 and TRBJ2-3, with TRBD1 matching 7 bases. Unmatched junction bases numbered 18, after V lost 7 bases and J lost 8 bases. The CDR3 contains 16 residues. The V gene's germline CDR1 is MNHNY and CDR2 SVGAGI (reference sequence). The CDR3 reads CASTNSLVDRDPTQYF. Here the CDR3 DNA reads TGTGCCAGCACCAATTCTCTCGTAGACAGGGATCCTACGCAGTATTTT.

The chain has TRBV5-1 and TRBJ1-6; D gene ambiguous. Germline values: CDR1 SGHRS, CDR2 YFSETQ. This CDR3 region has 15 residues. Between the trimmed V and J ends, which lost 0 bases and 1 base, there was a span of 5 bases. The CDR3 loop reads CASSLVGSYNSPLHF. The CDR3 DNA reads TGCGCCAGCAGCTTGGTCGGTTCCTATAATTCACCCCTCCACTTT.

The chain couples TRBV30 to TRBJ1-1; 9 bases map to TRBD1. The CDR3 covers 13 residues. The V segment lost 7 bases and the J segment 6 bases; nucleotides outside the gene matches: 9. Germline CDR1 reads GTSNPN; CDR2 reads SVGIG (reference sequence). As DNA, the CDR3 is TGTGCCTTAAACAGGGGGCCAGGTTCTGAAGCTTTCTTT. Encoded protein: CALNRGPGSEAFF.

The J gene is TRBJ2-7, the V gene TRBV7-8, with D perhaps matching TRBD1 (6 bases). Trimming took 1 base from V and 2 from J, leaving 15 bases between them. The length of the CDR3 is 16 residues. Germline values: CDR1 SGHVS, CDR2 FQNEAQ. CDR3 DNA sequence: TGTGCCAGCAGCTTAGATGGGACAAGGGACACCTACGAGCAGTACTTC. Translated, it gives CASSLDGTRDTYEQYF.

V is TRBV4-1 and J is TRBJ1-4; possible D gene TRBD1, 6 bases. The CDR3 spans 16 residues. Between the trimmed V and J ends, which lost 2 bases and 5 bases, there was a span of 15 bases. Germline values: CDR1 MGHRA, CDR2 YSYEKL. The CDR3 bases are TGCGCCAGCAGCCAACCGGGGTGGGGGCTCAATGAAAAACTGTTTTTT. It codes for CASSQPGWGLNEKLFF.

The V call is TRBV5-1, the J call TRBJ1-5, with 8 bases fitting TRBD1. Germline V gene sequence: CDR1 SGHRS, CDR2 YFSETQ. This CDR3 has 14 amino acids. The V gene end was trimmed by 3 bases and the J gene end by 4 bases; junction bases not matched to a gene: 3. CDR3 sequence (DNA): TGCGCCAGCAGCTCAGGACAGGGTAATCAGCCCCAGCATTTT. The encoded protein is CASSSGQGNQPQHF.

The chain joins TRBV3-1 (or the pseudogene TRBV3-2) to TRBJ2-1, with D tentatively TRBD2 (5 bases). The ends were cut back, 1 base at V and 4 bases at J, with 11 bases in the middle. CDR3 length: 15 residues. Germline assignment: CDR1 LGHDT and CDR2 YNNKEL (reference sequence). The CDR3 is CASSQGGLAYNEQFF. CDR3 nucleotide sequence: TGTGCCAGCAGCCAAGGTGGTCTAGCATACAATGAGCAGTTCTTC.

The chain carries TRBV19 and TRBJ1-1; D not resolved. Trimming took 5 bases from V and 3 from J, leaving 13 bases between them. This CDR3 contains 14 residues. Germline loops: CDR1 LNHDA, CDR2 SQIVND (reference sequence). CDR3 nucleotide sequence: TGTGCCAGTAGTCGACCCTGGGAGTACACTGAAGCTTTCTTT. As protein: CASSRPWEYTEAFF.

The gene calls are TRBV5-1 and TRBJ2-3, with TRBD2 as a possible D gene (6 bases). Between the trimmed V and J ends, which lost 6 bases and 1 base, there was a span of 15 bases. CDR1 and CDR2 (germline): SGHRS, YFSETQ. There are 15 residues in the CDR3. The CDR3 loop is CASTTLGGGTDTQYF. The CDR3 DNA is TGCGCCAGCACGACCCTGGGCGGGGGCACAGATACGCAGTATTTT. The whole variable domain, filled in from reference TRBV5-1 and TRBJ2-3, reads KAGVTQTPRYLIKTRGQQVTLSCSPISGHRSVSWYQQTPGQGLQFLFEYFSETQRNKGNFPGRFSGRQFSNSRSEMNVSTLELGDSALYLCASTTLGGGTDTQYFGPGTRLTVL.

This clone occurred a few times. The rearrangement uses TRBV28 and TRBJ1-5; D call uncertain. Per germline, CDR1 MDHEN and CDR2 SYDVKM. This CDR3 has 14 residues. The V end was cut by 7 bases, the J end by 2 bases, with 12 bases between. CDR3 residues: CASTQAPGNQPQHF. CDR3 nucleotide sequence: TGTGCCAGCACTCAGGCGCCCGGCAATCAGCCCCAGCATTTT.

This clone was observed a few times. This sequence joins TRBV4-2 and TRBJ2-2, with a weak D call TRBD2 (6 bases). Trimming pared 0 bases from V and 5 bases from J, leaving 10 bases between. Germline V gene sequence: CDR1 LGHNA, CDR2 YNFKEQ. CDR3 length: 15 residues. The CDR3 reads CASSQEYGTTGELFF. For the CDR3, the DNA is TGTGCCAGCAGCCAAGAATACGGGACTACCGGGGAGCTGTTTTTT.

With regard to this clone: Within the sample, other DNA sequences also encode this same CDR3. The chain employs TRBV6-5 and TRBJ2-7; D is perhaps TRBD2 (6 bases). V lost 7 bases to trimming and J lost 5 bases, with 12 bases between them. Germline V gene data show CDR1 as MNHEY and CDR2 as SVGAGI. CDR3 length equals 12 residues. CDR3 nucleotides: TGTGCCAGCATGGGGGGTTTAAACGAGCAGTACTTC. Amino acids: CASMGGLNEQYF.

The V and J genes are TRBV7-3 and TRBJ2-1; D is possibly TRBD1 (5 bases). The CDR3 contains 14 residues. Germline-derived CDR1 and CDR2 are SGHTA and FQGTGA. Trimming removed 3 bases from V and 5 bases from J, with 11 bases in between. Here the CDR3 DNA reads TGTGCCAGCAGCTTTAGGGGAAAGGACAATGAGCAGTTCTTC. Its protein is CASSFRGKDNEQFF.

V is TRBV10-3 and J is TRBJ1-1; D may be TRBD1 (5 bases). Between the trimmed V and J ends, which lost 3 bases and 6 bases, there was a span of 23 bases. This CDR3 has 17 amino acids. From germline, CDR1 is ENHRY and CDR2 SYGVKD. The DNA of the CDR3 is TGTGCCATCAGTGACCCGGGACGAGGGGACGAATTGGCTGAAGCTTTCTTT. It specifies CAISDPGRGDELAEAFF.

V usage is TRBV6-2 or TRBV6-3 and J usage is TRBJ2-7; D is unclear. From germline, CDR1 is MNHEY and CDR2 SVGEGT. V lost 2 bases, J lost 2 bases, and 10 bases lay in between. CDR3 size: 14 residues. The CDR3 loop is CASSYILTTYEQYF. The CDR3 DNA follows: TGTGCCAGCAGTTACATACTCACTACCTACGAGCAGTACTTC.

V usage is TRBV19 and J usage is TRBJ2-2, with TRBD1 as a possible D gene (5 bases). This CDR3 is 17 amino acids long. Per germline, CDR1 LNHDA and CDR2 SQIVND (reference sequence). V lost 0 bases to trimming and J lost 4 bases, with 15 bases between them. The CDR3 DNA reads TGTGCCAGTAGTATAGATCTGGGCAGGGCGGTCACCGGGGAGCTGTTTTTT. Amino acids: CASSIDLGRAVTGELFF.

V gene TRBV2 combines with J gene TRBJ2-1; the D is unclear. Germline CDR1 reads SNHLY; CDR2 reads FYNNEI. The ends were cut back, 6 bases at V and 7 bases at J, with 4 bases in the middle. CDR3 length: 10 amino acids. The CDR3 DNA reads TGTGCCAGCAGAGGTAATGAGCAGTTCTTC. Encoded protein: CASRGNEQFF.

The chain recombines TRBV6-1 with TRBJ2-1; D remains ambiguous. Germline-derived CDR1 and CDR2 are MNHNS and SASEGT. V was pared by 2 bases and J by 5 bases, with 7 bases between. The CDR3 totals 13 residues. The CDR3 sequence: CASSEQPNNEQFF. CDR3 bases: TGTGCCAGCAGTGAACAACCCAACAATGAGCAGTTCTTC.

This chain uses TRBV2 with TRBJ1-1; no clear D gene. V was cut by 4 bases and J by 0 bases, with 9 bases left in between. From germline, CDR1 is SNHLY and CDR2 FYNNEI. This CDR3 is built from 14 residues. CDR3: CASSVEVMNTEAFF. In nucleotides, the CDR3 is TGTGCCAGCAGTGTTGAGGTTATGAACACTGAAGCTTTCTTT.

The chain uses TRBV11-2 and TRBJ2-5; D is perhaps TRBD1 or TRBD2 (6 bases each). The V gene lost 5 bases and the J gene lost 3 bases, with 16 bases spanning the gap. The CDR3 length is 15 residues. From germline, CDR1 is SGHAT and CDR2 FQNNGV. The DNA of the CDR3 is TGTGCCAGCAGCCGCTACCGGGGGCAAAAAGAGACCCAGTACTTC. Its protein product is CASSRYRGQKETQYF.

This clone showed up just a few times. The chain uses TRBV12-3 or TRBV12-4 and TRBJ1-3; no definite D call. CDR3 length: 12 residues. V dropped 5 bases and J dropped 7 bases, with 9 bases sitting between them. Written as DNA, the CDR3 is TGTGCCAGCAGTCTCGAGAGGAACACCATATATTTT. Translating gives CASSLERNTIYF.

The rearrangement joins TRBV5-6 to TRBJ2-5; 14 bases agree with TRBD2. V shed 9 bases and J 5 bases; nucleotides not matched to a gene: 3. The CDR3 runs 13 residues. Germline loops: CDR1 SGHDT, CDR2 YYEEEE. Here the CDR3 reads CATRTSGRETQYF. The CDR3 DNA follows: TGTGCCACACGGACTAGCGGGAGGGAGACCCAGTACTTC.

The CDR3 DNA follows: TGTGCCAGCAGCCCCCCACAGGGATACACCGGGGAGCTGTTTTTT. It is translated as CASSPPQGYTGELFF. The V gene is TRBV7-9, the J gene TRBJ2-2, with a possible D match to TRBD1 (6 bases). The length of the CDR3 is 15 residues. CDR1 is SEHNR and CDR2 is FQNEAQ in the germline V gene (reference sequence). Trimming removed 5 bases from V and 3 bases from J, with 13 bases in between.

The chain links TRBV3-1 (or the pseudogene TRBV3-2) to TRBJ2-7; possible D gene TRBD2, 6 bases. The CDR3 is 13 residues long. The germline V gene encodes CDR1 LGHDT and CDR2 YNNKEL (reference sequence). V lost 10 bases to trimming and J lost 7 bases, with 20 bases between them. CDR3 protein: CATGGGRGREQYF. CDR3 nucleotide sequence: TGTGCCACCGGGGGTGGGCGGGGACGGGAGCAGTACTTC.

The chain has TRBV7-3 and TRBJ1-3, with D possibly TRBD1 on 5 matching bases. CDR3 length: 17 residues. Germline-derived CDR1 and CDR2 are SGHTA and FQGTGA. V was cut by 5 bases and J by 0 bases, with 17 bases left in between. CDR3 sequence (DNA): TGTGCCAGCAGCCCGGGACCCCCGGAGAGCTCTGGAAACACCATATATTTT. Translation gives CASSPGPPESSGNTIYF.

The chain combines TRBV5-8 with TRBJ2-6, with TRBD2 matching over 13 bases. The CDR3 covers 18 residues. The junction had 5 bases not matched to a gene; V was cut back by 5 bases and J by 0 bases. Germline assignment: CDR1 SGHTS and CDR2 YDEGEE. Here the CDR3 DNA reads TGTGCCAGCAGTCGACTAGCGGGAGGACTCTCTGGGGCCAACGTCCTGACTTTC. This codes for CASSRLAGGLSGANVLTF.

This rearrangement joins TRBV5-1 to TRBJ2-7, with D hard to call. The germline V and J ends were trimmed by 0 bases and 0 bases, with 16 bases remaining between them. Germline V gives CDR1 SGHRS, CDR2 YFSETQ. The CDR3 extends over 17 amino acids. For the CDR3, the DNA is TGCGCCAGCAGCTTGGCCAGGACGGCCCTGAGCTCCTACGAGCAGTACTTC. This encodes CASSLARTALSSYEQYF.

The chain combines TRBV6-4 with TRBJ2-7; the D gene could be TRBD1 or TRBD2 (5 bases each). V lost 0 bases to trimming and J lost 0 bases, with 21 bases between them. Germline values: CDR1 MRHNA, CDR2 SNTAGT. The CDR3 covers 19 residues. The CDR3 region is CASSDSHVKPGRISYEQYF. The DNA of the CDR3 is TGTGCCAGCAGTGACTCGCACGTTAAGCCGGGACGGATCTCCTACGAGCAGTACTTC.